The 8 T cell receptor beta chains below all came from one sample that was sequenced in a study of shared clonotypes between healthy human individuals (dated by TCRdb to about 2020). The library came from the immunoSEQ multiplex PCR assay. TCRdb limited this immuneACCESS table to in-frame rearrangements with V and J called. A share of clones is missing; checked studies link under half to unresolved V genes, and the rest is unexplained. The sample table records 1,500,000 or so clones; about 96% of these occur just once. The top ten clonotypes cover approximately 1.1% of the sample. The sequenced sample consisted of naive CD4+ T cells sorted from blood. Explained via the paper, the cell subset or site label denotes: CD45RA+ positively selected. These receptors were taken from a man in his thirties or forties in good health.

About this clone: Other nucleotide sequences in the sample specify the same CDR3. This chain uses TRBV9 with TRBJ2-3; D is perhaps TRBD1 (6 bases). The CDR3 is made up of 14 amino acids. Germline assignment: CDR1 SGDLS and CDR2 YYNGEE. The ends were cut back, 0 bases at V and 3 bases at J, with 8 bases in the middle. Here the CDR3 DNA reads TGTGCCAGCAGCGTAGAGAGGGGGACAGATACGCAGTATTTT. It is translated as CASSVERGTDTQYF.

The chain has TRBV5-1 and TRBJ1-2, with D perhaps matching TRBD1 (5 bases). The V gene's germline CDR1 is SGHRS and CDR2 YFSETQ. V lost 0 bases and J 2 bases, leaving 14 bases between the germline ends. The CDR3 consists of 16 residues. The CDR3 DNA reads TGCGCCAGCAGCTTGGGAAACAGGTGGGGGAACTATGGCTACACCTTC. Translated, it gives CASSLGNRWGNYGYTF.

With regard to this clone: The same CDR3 can be traced to other DNA sequences in this sample. The chain is built from TRBV7-2 and TRBJ1-3, with unresolved D. The V end lost 5 bases, the J end lost 2 bases, and 7 bases lay between the germline ends. Germline CDR1 and CDR2: SGHTA and FQGNSA. This CDR3 spans 13 amino acids. This CDR3 is CASSLRPGNTIYF. CDR3 bases: TGTGCCAGCAGCCTGCGCCCTGGAAACACCATATATTTT.

This clone was observed a handful of times. This sample includes further DNA sequences coding for the same CDR3. This CDR3 is CASSPSGANVLTF. For the CDR3, the DNA is TGTGCCAGCTCACCTTCTGGGGCCAACGTCCTGACTTTC. The chain joins TRBV18 to TRBJ2-6; D call uncertain. The germline gives CDR1 KGHSH, CDR2 LQKENI. The CDR3 is made up of 13 amino acids. Trimming pared 3 bases from V and 1 base from J, leaving 1 base between.

V usage is TRBV7-9 and J usage is TRBJ2-7; D may be TRBD1 or TRBD2 (5 bases each). V was shortened by 1 base and J by 7 bases, with 11 bases between the two germline ends. This CDR3 is 13 amino acids long. Per the germline V gene, CDR1 is SEHNR and CDR2 is FQNEAQ (reference sequence). This CDR3 is CASSLDQGEEQYF. For the CDR3, the DNA is TGTGCCAGCAGCTTAGATCAGGGAGAAGAGCAGTACTTC.

This clone appeared once. The same CDR3 also results from other DNA sequences found in this sample. This chain connects TRBV28 to TRBJ1-5, with no clear D. Trimming left V 3 bases short and J 5 bases short, with 5 bases between. Germline assignment: CDR1 MDHEN and CDR2 SYDVKM. This CDR3 spans 12 amino acids. The CDR3 sequence is CASSLPHQPQHF. Here the CDR3 DNA reads TGTGCCAGCAGTTTGCCGCATCAGCCCCAGCATTTT.

This clone was seen a single time. The chain couples TRBV5-1 to TRBJ2-5, with D possibly being TRBD2 (5 bases). Germline CDR1 reads SGHRS; CDR2 reads YFSETQ. The CDR3 spans 13 residues. Trimming pared 1 base from V and 3 bases from J, leaving 7 bases between. The DNA of the CDR3 is TGCGCCAGCAGCTTGTTGCGGGAAGAGACCCAGTACTTC. Translation gives CASSLLREETQYF.

The genes are TRBV7-2 and TRBJ2-2; D is ambiguous. The CDR3 extends over 16 amino acids. V lost 5 bases to trimming and J lost 7 bases, with 20 bases between them. Looked up from germline, CDR1 is SGHTA and CDR2 is FQGNSA. The CDR3 nucleotides read TGTGCCAGCAGCCCGCGTTTAGCTGTTAGTGGCGGGGAGCTGTTTTTT. Its translation is CASSPRLAVSGGELFF.